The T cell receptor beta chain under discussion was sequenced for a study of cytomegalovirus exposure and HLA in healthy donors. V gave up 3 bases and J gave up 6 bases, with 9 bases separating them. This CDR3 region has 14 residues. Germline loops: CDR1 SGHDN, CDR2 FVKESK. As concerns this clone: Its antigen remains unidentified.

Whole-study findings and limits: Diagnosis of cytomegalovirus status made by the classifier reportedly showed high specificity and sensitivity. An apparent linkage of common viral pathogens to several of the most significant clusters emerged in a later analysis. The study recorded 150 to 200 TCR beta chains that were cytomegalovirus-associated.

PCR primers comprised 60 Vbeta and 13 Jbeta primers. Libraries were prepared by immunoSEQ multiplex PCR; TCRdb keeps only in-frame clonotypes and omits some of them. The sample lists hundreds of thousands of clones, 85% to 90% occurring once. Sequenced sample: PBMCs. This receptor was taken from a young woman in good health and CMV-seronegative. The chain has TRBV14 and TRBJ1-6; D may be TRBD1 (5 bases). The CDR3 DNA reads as TGTGCCAGCAGCCAGGCAGGGCTTAATTCACCCCTCCACTTT. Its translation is CASSQAGLNSPLHF.